A single T cell receptor (beta chain) is shown here with its context. The data belong to a study of blood T cell repertoires in COVID-19. Study information: Acute and convalescent COVID-19 samples came from the United States, Italy and Spain. Nucleic acid was either cDNA or gDNA, and it came from T cells, B-cell-depleted T cells, or PBMCs.

The assay was immunoSEQ multiplex PCR, and TCRdb's table has in-frame clones only and misses some. The table has under 250,000 clones, about nine tenths seen once; the top ten hold around 0.83%. The CDR3 is made up of 14 amino acids. Unmatched junction bases numbered 1, after V lost 3 bases and J lost 2 bases. From germline, CDR1 is SQVTM and CDR2 ANQGSEA. The chain combines TRBV29-1 with TRBJ2-6, with TRBD1 matching over 7 bases. The material sequenced was peripheral blood. The TCR comes from a young man with COVID-19, enrolled during active disease. The CDR3 region has the DNA TGCAGCGTTGATACAGGGGCTGGGGCCAACGTCCTGACTTTC. This encodes CSVDTGAGANVLTF.